The 18 T cell receptor beta chains listed next were all sequenced from one sample in a study of T cells in women clearing cervical HPV infection. Measured with immunoSEQ multiplex PCR; TCRdb has only the in-frame clones, and not every one. In all, the sample yields 25,000 to 35,000 clones. Sequencing used blood buffy coat. The receptors come from a woman between 18 and 70 years old with a cervical HPV16 infection that either progressed to CIN3+ or cleared (not recorded which).

For this clone: The read ends 3 residues shy of where the CDR3 ends; the end is completed using the germline J gene. J is TRBJ1-1 and V is TRBV19; D unresolved. The CDR3 is 11 amino acids. Germline CDR1 and CDR2: LNHDA and SQIVND (reference sequence). Trimming removed 6 bases from V and 3 bases from J, with 5 bases in between. The covered CDR3 bases are TGTGCCAGTAGCCTCTACACTGAA. Residues: CASSLYTE. The CDR3 in its entirety is CASSLYTEAFF.

On this clone itself: The CDR3 extends 3 residues past the end of the read, so its final part is completed from the germline J gene. V usage is TRBV2 and J usage is TRBJ2-4; D is ambiguous. Per the germline V gene, CDR1 is SNHLY and CDR2 is FYNNEI. This CDR3 region has 13 residues. CDR3 DNA (partial): TGTGCCAGCAGCCCTACAATAAACTATGGT. This encodes CASSPTINYG. The whole CDR3 protein reads CASSPTINYGQYF.

To note about this clone: Read sequence stops 3 residues before the CDR3 end, and the germline J gene provides the missing end. This rearrangement joins TRBV30 to TRBJ2-5; possibly TRBD1 for D (7 bases). Germline V gives CDR1 GTSNPN, CDR2 SVGIG (reference sequence). The CDR3 is 12 amino acids. The V and J ends lost 3 bases and 4 bases respectively, with 9 bases between them. CDR3 DNA, as far as it was read: TGTGCCTGGAGGGAGGGGGCAGAGACC. Its translation is CAWREGAET. The whole CDR3 reads CAWREGAETQYF.

To note about this clone: The read falls 3 residues short of the CDR3 end, and the missing part is taken from the germline J gene. The chain has TRBV29-1 and TRBJ2-7; maybe TRBD2 (6 bases). Trimming pared 7 bases from V and 3 bases from J, leaving 13 bases between. There are 12 residues in the CDR3. Per the germline V gene, CDR1 is SQVTM and CDR2 is ANQGSEA. Partial CDR3 DNA: TGCAGCGCCCGGGACTCATACTACGAG. Translated: CSARDSYYE. The entire CDR3 is CSARDSYYEQYF.

Remarks on this clone: The CDR3 end is not reached by the read, which stops 3 residues before it; the germline J gene fills it in. The V gene is TRBV20-1, the J gene TRBJ2-3; TRBD1 matches at 7 bases. The germline CDR1 and CDR2 sequences are DFQATT and SNEGSKA (reference sequence). The CDR3 is made up of 16 amino acids. The part of the CDR3 DNA that was read is TGCAGTGCTAGTCCCCTCGGGACAGAACAACAAGAGACG. Protein sequence: CSASPLGTEQQET. The full CDR3 is CSASPLGTEQQETQYF.

On this clone itself: The DNA ends 3 residues before the CDR3 does, and the rest of the CDR3 is filled in from the germline J gene. The V gene is TRBV30, the J gene TRBJ2-2, with 8 bases fitting TRBD1. This CDR3 spans 14 amino acids. Germline CDR1 is GTSNPN and CDR2 is SVGIG (reference sequence). The CDR3 sequence: CAWSVGQGWTPLFF. The DNA read from the CDR3 is TGTGCCTGGAGTGTAGGACAGGGATGGACACCG.

Concerning this clone itself: The CDR3 end lies 3 residues beyond the end of the read and is filled in from the germline J gene. The sample contains more than one DNA sequence encoding this CDR3. The chain combines TRBV7-9 with TRBJ1-1; TRBD1 is a possible D gene (5 bases). The V gene lost 6 bases and the J gene lost 2 bases, with 10 bases spanning the gap. CDR1 and CDR2 (germline): SEHNR, FQNEAQ (reference sequence). This CDR3 is 13 amino acids long. The CDR3 spells CASSSQGNTEAFF. The sequenced CDR3 bases are TGTGCCAGCAGTTCTCAGGGAAACACTGAA.

On this clone: The CDR3 extends 3 residues past the end of the read, so its final part is completed from the germline J gene. V usage is TRBV20-1 and J usage is TRBJ2-7; perhaps TRBD1 as D (6 bases). This CDR3 comprises 13 residues. Per germline, CDR1 DFQATT and CDR2 SNEGSKA (reference sequence). V lost 6 bases and J lost 2, with 14 bases in between. The CDR3 DNA, read in part, is TGCAGTGCGGGGGCTAGCCGCCCCTACGAG. This sequence encodes CSAGASRPYE. The entire CDR3 protein is CSAGASRPYEQYF.

Points on this clone: The sequence runs out 3 residues before the end of the CDR3; the remainder is reconstructed from the germline J gene. The chain has TRBV19 and TRBJ1-2; 12 bases line up with TRBD1. Germline loops: CDR1 LNHDA, CDR2 SQIVND (reference sequence). The CDR3 has 15 amino acids. CDR3 in amino acids: CASSKKRDRGLDYTF. Partial CDR3 DNA: TGTGCCAGTAGTAAGAAACGGGACAGGGGGCTCGAC. Complete variable domain (other parts from reference TRBV19 and TRBJ1-2): DGGITQSPKYLFRKEGQNVTLSCEQNLNHDAMYWYRQDPGQGLRLIYYSQIVNDFQKGDIAEGYSVSREKKESFPLTVTSAQKNPTAFYLCASSKKRDRGLDYTFGSGTRLTVV.

CDR3 region: CASSTPGQTYDYTF. The sequenced CDR3 bases are TGTGCCAGCAGCACCCCGGGACAAACCTACGAC. This chain links TRBV6-2 or TRBV6-3 with TRBJ1-2; a possible D gene is TRBD1 (6 bases). The sequence runs out 3 residues before the end of the CDR3; the remainder is reconstructed from the germline J gene. CDR1 is MNHEY and CDR2 is SVGEGT in the germline V gene. The CDR3 is 14 amino acids.

In the case of this clone: The read finishes 3 residues shy of the CDR3 end, and the germline J gene is used to complete it. The chain has TRBV14 and TRBJ2-2, with TRBD1 identical over 8 bases. Germline CDR1 is SGHDN and CDR2 is FVKESK. This CDR3 has 16 residues. V lost 5 bases to trimming and J lost 4 bases; unmatched junction nucleotides: 9. Here the CDR3 reads CASSGGTGFVTGELFF. CDR3 bases read: TGTGCCAGCAGCGGTGGGACAGGTTTTGTCACCGGGGAG.

The part of the CDR3 DNA that was read is TGTGCCAGCAGGCTGGGGGGACAGGGGTCCCACGAG. The encoded protein is CASRLGGQGSHE. The whole CDR3 sequence reads CASRLGGQGSHEQYF. The chain uses TRBV5-4 and TRBJ2-7; 10 nucleotides match TRBD1. Sequencing ends 3 residues short of the CDR3 end; the germline J gene provides the rest. V lost 5 bases, J lost 5 bases, and 10 bases stayed unmatched. Per germline, CDR1 SGHNT and CDR2 YYREEE (reference sequence). The CDR3 totals 15 residues.

This CDR3 reads CASSTNLAALSYEQYF. CDR3 bases read: TGTGCCAGTAGTACAAACCTAGCGGCCCTATCCTACGAG. The chain employs TRBV19 and TRBJ2-7; 7 nucleotides match TRBD2. Read coverage stops 3 residues before the CDR3 terminus; the germline J gene supplies the remainder. Germline assignment: CDR1 LNHDA and CDR2 SQIVND (reference sequence). The CDR3 runs 16 residues. The V segment lost 4 bases and the J segment 1 base; nucleotides outside the gene matches: 10.

The part of the CDR3 DNA that was read is TGTGCCAGCAGCCCGACAGGACAACCCTACGAG. It yields the protein CASSPTGQPYE. The whole CDR3 is CASSPTGQPYEAFF. V gene TRBV7-9 combines with J gene TRBJ1-1; possibly TRBD1 for D (6 bases). The read terminates 3 residues before the CDR3 end, so the remaining end is supplied by the germline J gene. The germline gives CDR1 SEHNR, CDR2 FQNEAQ (reference sequence). The CDR3 covers 14 residues.

Points on this clone: Coverage ceases 3 residues before the CDR3 finishes, and the germline J gene fills in the end. This rearrangement joins TRBV20-1 to TRBJ2-3; the D gene is possibly TRBD2 (6 bases). Germline loops: CDR1 DFQATT, CDR2 SNEGSKA (reference sequence). The CDR3 covers 14 residues. Partial CDR3 DNA: TGCAGTGCTAGTCCGACCCCCGGGGGAGAGACG. Translation: CSASPTPGGET. The entire CDR3 reads CSASPTPGGETQYF.

Note on this clone: The read terminates 3 residues before the CDR3 end, so the remaining end is supplied by the germline J gene. The V gene is TRBV7-9, the J gene TRBJ2-5; D gene unclear. From germline, CDR1 is SEHNR and CDR2 FQNEAQ (reference sequence). CDR3 length: 11 amino acids. Trimming took off 4 bases at V and 5 bases at J, with 5 bases between the two ends. The part of the CDR3 DNA that was read is TGTGCCAGCAGCTCCGGGGAGACC. It encodes CASSSGET. The full CDR3 protein reads CASSSGETQYF.

On this clone itself: The CDR3 extends 3 residues past the end of the read, so its final part is completed from the germline J gene. The chain uses TRBV7-3 and TRBJ2-3; 8 nucleotides align to TRBD2. V trimming: 1 base; J trimming: 2 bases; junction bases outside the gene matches: 8. Germline values: CDR1 SGHTA, CDR2 FQGTGA. The CDR3 extends over 17 amino acids. The covered CDR3 bases are TGTGCCAGCAGCTTAAACCAGCGGGGGACCAACACAGATACG. Translation gives CASSLNQRGTNTDT. The complete CDR3 sequence is CASSLNQRGTNTDTQYF.

Note on this clone: The CDR3 goes on 3 residues after the read ends, and that part is filled in from the germline J gene. V gene TRBV5-4 combines with J gene TRBJ2-7; TRBD2 matches at 8 bases. The CDR3 sequence is 14 residues long. V was clipped by 4 bases and J by 2 bases; unmatched bases: 5. Germline loops: CDR1 SGHNT, CDR2 YYREEE (reference sequence). CDR3 DNA, as far as it was read: TGTGCCAGCAGCCCCAGCGGGGGTCCCTACGAG. It translates to CASSPSGGPYE. The entire CDR3 is CASSPSGGPYEQYF.